This T cell receptor beta chain was recovered during a study of metastatic and nonmetastatic thyroid tumors (dated by TCRdb to about 2020). Describing the broader study: For patients with malignant and with benign thyroid disease, the researchers compared repertoires between peripheral blood samples and tumor or nodule tissue samples. General findings and caveats noted by the study authors: TCR beta diversity was reported as significantly higher in malignant tumors than in benign nodules, in both blood and tumor samples.

Regarding this clone: The antigen it binds to is not known. Per-nucleotide qualities are absent, and no much larger clonotype sits a single base away.

Receptor amplification or capture employed PCR. Reads for this sample came from an Illumina HiSeq 4000. The TCR beta-chain CDR3 region of each patient was profiled by high-throughput sequencing. Regarding the original processing steps: CDR3 differences across clinicopathological groups were used to build a classifier for discriminating distant-metastatic papillary thyroid cancer patients. To measure repertoire diversity the researchers used the Shannon index, while the Morisita-Horn index served to gauge how similar the tumor and blood repertoires were. TCRdb applied fastp at Q25 and MiXCR to the public reads, then kept only in-frame beta chains. The V and J calls and clone size come from TCRdb's table, not from the authors' own analysis. In this sample the table shows 20,000 to 25,000 clones, less than 20% of which occur a single time. The ten largest make up 25% to 30% of the sample. Before undergoing thyroid surgery, none of the patients had been given any kind of treatment. Using T-cell receptor beta sequencing, the researchers looked back retrospectively at clinical samples from patients, gathered between about 2011 and 2018.

Based on the germline V gene, the CDR1 and CDR2 sequences are MDHEN and SYDVKM. Measured from the cysteine to the phenylalanine, the CDR3 is 16 residues long. Only the CDR3 DNA stays, 48 bases, in frame from base 1. Trimming leaves V shorter by 5 bases and J shorter by 2 bases, with the junction holding 10 bases beyond the gene matches. This receptor was obtained from a female donor with papillary thyroid cancer or a benign thyroid nodule (not recorded which). Some clones in this sample may be carry-over from other donors' samples. Sequenced sample: blood. This chain joins TRBV28 to TRBJ2-7; TRBD2 lines up with 9 middle nucleotides. The nucleotide sequence reads as follows: TGTGCCAGCAGTAAAAGTGGACTAGCGACGACCTACGAGCAGTACTTC. The encoded protein is CASSKSGLATTYEQYF. When the CDR3 is completed using the reference TRBV28 and TRBJ2-7 genes on either side, the full variable domain is DVKVTQSSRYLVKRTGEKVFLECVQDMDHENMFWYRQDPGLGLRLIYFSYDVKMKEKGDIPEGYSVSREKKERFSLILESASTNQTSMYLCASSKSGLATTYEQYFGPGTRLTVT.